This T cell receptor beta chain was observed in a study of spatial heterogeneity in lung cancer. This clonotype is labeled medium-sized. This beta chain is an unintended read in a library built for alpha chains; its size means little. Germline CDR1 reads MDHEN; CDR2 reads SYDVKM. V was clipped by 3 bases and J by 7 bases, with 10 bases between them. CDR3 length: 13 amino acids. TCRdb called the 5' RACE reads again in MiXCR, with one record for every CDR3 protein. Of approximately 7,000 distinct CDR3 sequences listed, roughly 4.3% are singletons. Time point noted: sample taken at primary tumor resection. From tumor, nontumor lung or frozen PBMC, whole RNA was taken unsorted for sequencing. A total of some 70 untreated early-stage non-small cell lung cancer patients served as donors.

The receptor was derived from a female donor with early-stage non-small cell lung cancer. The chain links TRBV28 to TRBJ1-5, with D possibly being TRBD1 (5 bases). Sequencing used normal lung tissue next to the tumor, obtained at surgery. This chain's CDR3 is CASSLGGVQPQHF. DNA of the CDR3: TGTGCCAGCAGTTTGGGGGGGGTCCAGCCCCAGCATTTT.